This T cell receptor beta chain was captured by sequencing in a study of T cells in Graves' hyperthyroidism and ophthalmopathy. Whole-study results and caveats: Blood also contained most expanded thyroid clonotypes above 0.001. From stable hyperthyroidism, ophthalmopathy was set apart by a 13 V-J model.

RNA transcripts served as the template for amplifying TCR beta CDR3 regions. First-round RT-PCR with HTBI primers amplified the TCR CDR3 region. TCRdb processed the multiplex PCR reads anew with MiXCR; each CDR3 protein has one entry. The table has 500,000 to 650,000 distinct CDR3 sequences, over 45% seen once. Worth noting for this clonotype: The antigen remains unidentified.

The length of the CDR3 is 15 residues. Losses at the gene ends were 3 bases for V and 12 bases for J; bases not matched to a gene: 11. Germline lookup yields CDR1 SGHTA and CDR2 FQGNSA. This receptor was taken from an adult woman with Graves' disease, either hyperthyroidism or ophthalmopathy (not recorded which). Sequenced input: peripheral blood or thyroid tissue (not recorded which). The chain combines TRBV7-2 with TRBJ1-6; 7 nucleotides align to TRBD1. The CDR3 sequence: CASSFHHRGGRPLHF. CDR3 DNA sequence: TGTGCCAGCAGCTTCCATCACAGGGGAGGACGACCCCTCCACTTT.